One and the same sample provided the 11 T cell receptor beta chains below, sequenced in a study of molecular identifiers for immune sequencing clone quantification. One entry per CDR3 protein, called by TCRdb with MiXCR from the PCR reads. This sample carries about half a million distinct CDR3 sequences, about a quarter of them seen once, and the ten largest clones take around 0.78%. Input material: naive CD8+ T cells from blood, with Jurkat cell RNA spiked in. Documented subset: FACS-sorted CD8+CD4-CCR7+CD45RA+ naive T cells. These receptor sequences come from a human donor in good health. Some libraries in this study had Jurkat cell RNA spiked in.

This clonotype was observed many times. The CDR3 DNA reads TGTGCCAGCAGCCCAGGGAACTCCAATCAGCCCCAGCATTTT. Translating gives CASSPGNSNQPQHF. The rearrangement links TRBV9 to TRBJ1-5; D perhaps matches TRBD1 (5 bases). With 4 bases removed from V and 3 bases from J, the gap between germline ends came to 11 bases. CDR1 and CDR2 from the germline V gene are SGDLS and YYNGEE. The CDR3 consists of 14 residues.

In its sample, this clonotype was seen many times. The rearrangement links TRBV4-1 to TRBJ1-1; TRBD1 might be the D (6 bases). Trimming shortened V by 1 base and J by 10 bases, and 16 bases separated the two germline ends. Germline V gene data show CDR1 as MGHRA and CDR2 as YSYEKL. The CDR3 is 14 amino acids. The DNA of the CDR3 is TGCGCCAGCAGCCAAGCCGACAGGCCTTCCTCAGCTTTCTTT. Its translation: CASSQADRPSSAFF.

This clonotype has more than one count but fewer than ten. The chain couples TRBV27 to TRBJ1-2; no reliable D call. Germline V gene lookup returns CDR1 MNHEY and CDR2 SMNVEV (reference sequence). The V gene lost 8 bases and the J gene lost 2 bases, with 9 bases spanning the gap. The CDR3 has 12 residues. The CDR3 loop is CASRGTNYGYTF. DNA of the CDR3: TGTGCCAGCCGAGGCACCAACTATGGCTACACCTTC.

This clonotype was recorded a few times. The gene calls are TRBV5-8 and TRBJ2-3; D remains ambiguous. V lost 5 bases, J lost 2 bases, and 18 bases lay in between. CDR1 is SGHTS, CDR2 YDEGEE, per germline. The CDR3 is made up of 16 amino acids. This CDR3 reads CASRNEEKGLTDTQYF. For the CDR3, the DNA is TGTGCCAGCAGGAATGAGGAGAAGGGCCTCACAGATACGCAGTATTTT.

This clonotype was detected many times. This CDR3 is CASRTFLRQGKVAKNIQYF. CDR3 sequence (DNA): TGTGCCAGCAGAACGTTTCTCAGACAGGGGAAGGTGGCCAAAAACATTCAGTACTTC. The V gene is TRBV14, the J gene TRBJ2-4; the match to TRBD1 covers 8 bases. The germline V gene has CDR1 SGHDN and CDR2 FVKESK. Trimming took 6 bases from V and 1 from J; bases not matched to a gene: 17. This CDR3 has 19 residues.

Note on this clonotype: Just one base apart from a much larger clone, this may be a read error. The rearrangement links TRBV4-1 to TRBJ1-5, with a weak D call TRBD1 (6 bases). The CDR3 runs to 18 residues. Germline CDR1 reads MGHRA; CDR2 reads YSYEKL. The V end was cut by 0 bases, the J end by 5 bases, with 20 bases between. CDR3 coding DNA: TGCGCCAGCAGCCAAGATGCTTTCGGAAGGGGGGAAGATCAGCCCCAGCATTTT. This encodes CASSQDAFGRGEDQPQHF.

This clonotype showed up just a few times. J is TRBJ2-7 and V is TRBV6-2 or TRBV6-3, with TRBD2 as a possible D gene (6 bases). This CDR3 contains 14 residues. Germline V gene lookup returns CDR1 MNHEY and CDR2 SVGEGT. The V gene lost 6 bases and the J gene lost 2 bases, with 14 bases spanning the gap. CDR3 protein: CASSGTPGTYEQYF. The CDR3 region has the DNA TGTGCCAGCAGCGGGACTCCTGGCACCTACGAGCAGTACTTC.

This clonotype showed up many times. This chain links TRBV7-9 with TRBJ2-4, with D unclear. CDR1 and CDR2 from the germline V gene are SEHNR and FQNEAQ (reference sequence). V lost 0 bases to trimming and J lost 9 bases, with 9 bases between them. CDR3 size: 13 residues. CDR3 protein: CASSLADSIIQYF. Written as DNA, the CDR3 is TGTGCCAGCAGCTTAGCAGATTCCATCATTCAGTACTTC.

This clonotype was counted ten times or more. This rearrangement joins TRBV6-6 to TRBJ1-1; perhaps TRBD1 as D (5 bases). The germline V gene encodes CDR1 MNHNY and CDR2 SVGAGI (reference sequence). The CDR3 has 12 amino acids. Trimming stripped 5 bases from V and 6 bases from J, with 10 bases between. The CDR3 reads CASSPRDPEAFF. The CDR3 DNA is TGTGCCAGCAGTCCCCGGGACCCTGAAGCTTTCTTT.

V usage is TRBV29-1 and J usage is TRBJ1-1, with D maybe TRBD1 (5 bases). Germline-derived CDR1 and CDR2 are SQVTM and ANQGSEA. CDR3 size: 13 residues. V was trimmed by 4 bases and J by 4 bases, leaving 13 bases between them. The CDR3 DNA is TGCAGCGTTGTAAGCGGGAGGGGCACTGAAGCTTTCTTT. This codes for CSVVSGRGTEAFF. Full variable domain (rest looked up from reference TRBV29-1 and TRBJ1-1): SAVISQKPSRDICQRGTSLTIQCQVDSQVTMMFWYRQQPGQSLTLIATANQGSEATYESGFVIDKFPISRPNLTFSTLTVSNMSPEDSSIYLCSVVSGRGTEAFFGQGTRLTVV.

In its sample, this clonotype was seen many times. This chain joins TRBV20-1 and TRBJ1-3; D unresolved. The CDR3 contains 13 residues. CDR1 DFQATT and CDR2 SNEGSKA come from the germline V gene (reference sequence). Between the trimmed V and J ends, which lost 2 bases and 3 bases, there was a span of 8 bases. The CDR3 bases are TGCAGTGCTAGAAGTCCCCTTGGAAACACCATATATTTT. This gives the protein CSARSPLGNTIYF.